Below are 9 T cell receptor beta chains sequenced from a single sample in a study of OX40 agonist ivuxolimab in advanced cancers. Clones were read by immunoSEQ multiplex PCR, and TCRdb kept only the in-frame ones, dropping some. The sample shows nearly 60,000 clones, over 70% of them seen only once. The sequencing here drew on CD4+ or CD8+ T cells sorted from blood, taken in a trial of the OX40 agonist ivuxolimab. These receptors were taken from an adult with an advanced solid tumor such as melanoma, head and neck, liver or kidney cancer.

The rearrangement uses TRBV9 and TRBJ2-7; either TRBD1 or TRBD2 may supply D (7 bases each). The V and J ends lost 2 bases and 4 bases respectively, with 16 bases between them. In germline, CDR1 is SGDLS, CDR2 YYNGEE. CDR3 size: 15 residues. CDR3 coding DNA: TGTGCCAGCAGCGTCCGGTGGGAGGGGGCGTACGAGCAGTACTTC. It specifies CASSVRWEGAYEQYF. Full variable domain (remainder filled in from reference TRBV9 and TRBJ2-7): DSGVTQTPKHLITATGQRVTLRCSPRSGDLSVYWYQQSLDQGLQFLIQYYNGEERAKGNILERFSAQQFPDLHSELNLSSLELGDSALYFCASSVRWEGAYEQYFGPGTRLTVT.

This chain links TRBV11-2 with TRBJ2-6, with D perhaps being TRBD1 or TRBD2 (5 bases each). Trimming pared 3 bases from V and 3 bases from J, leaving 9 bases between. Germline CDR1 SGHAT, CDR2 FQNNGV. This CDR3 contains 15 residues. The CDR3 DNA sequence: TGTGCCAGCAGCTTGAGGGGCTTTGGGGCCAACGTCCTGACTTTC. Protein product: CASSLRGFGANVLTF.

The chain joins TRBV6-6 to TRBJ2-2; 7 bases align to TRBD2. Germline trimming cut 7 bases from V and 4 bases from J; bases unmatched to any gene: 9. The CDR3 sequence is 15 residues long. Germline loops: CDR1 MNHNY, CDR2 SVGAGI (reference sequence). The CDR3 loop reads CASKGGSAATGELFF. CDR3 nucleotide sequence: TGTGCCAGCAAAGGCGGGAGCGCTGCCACCGGGGAGCTGTTTTTT.

This rearrangement joins TRBV9 to TRBJ1-3, with TRBD1 identical over 8 bases. This CDR3 contains 16 residues. The V gene end was trimmed by 4 bases and the J gene end by 2 bases; junction bases not matched to a gene: 8. Per the germline V gene, CDR1 is SGDLS and CDR2 is YYNGEE. As DNA, the CDR3 is TGTGCCAGCAGCACGACAGGGGATGTGGCTGGAAACACCATATATTTT. Protein: CASSTTGDVAGNTIYF.

The chain joins TRBV29-1 to TRBJ1-6; D is unclear. The V gene's germline CDR1 is SQVTM and CDR2 ANQGSEA. V lost 4 bases, J lost 7 bases, and 11 bases lay in between. The CDR3 covers 13 residues. DNA of the CDR3: TGCAGCGTTGCGTCGGGTTTGAATTCACCCCTCCACTTT. Its protein is CSVASGLNSPLHF. Drawing the rest from reference TRBV29-1 and TRBJ1-6, the complete variable domain is SAVISQKPSRDICQRGTSLTIQCQVDSQVTMMFWYRQQPGQSLTLIATANQGSEATYESGFVIDKFPISRPNLTFSTLTVSNMSPEDSSIYLCSVASGLNSPLHFGNGTRLTVT.

V and J are TRBV5-4 and TRBJ2-7, with unresolved D. The germline gives CDR1 SGHNT, CDR2 YYREEE (reference sequence). The germline V and J ends were trimmed by 3 bases and 6 bases, with 13 bases remaining between them. The CDR3 covers 13 residues. Here the CDR3 DNA reads TGTGCCAGCAGCTCGGTGACGACAACCGAGCAGTACTTC. Protein sequence: CASSSVTTTEQYF. Using reference TRBV5-4 and TRBJ2-7 for the parts outside the CDR3, the full variable domain is ETGVTQSPTHLIKTRGQQVTLRCSSQSGHNTVSWYQQALGQGPQFIFQYYREEENGRGNFPPRFSGLQFPNYSSELNVNALELDDSALYLCASSSVTTTEQYFGPGTRLTVT.

This chain links TRBV7-6 with TRBJ2-1; D unresolved. The CDR3 has 16 amino acids. Trimming removed 4 bases at V and 4 bases at J, with 17 bases between. Germline values: CDR1 SGHVS, CDR2 FNYEAQ. CDR3 nucleotides: TGTGCCAGCAGCTCACTCGCAGGCAGCAGGTACAATGAGCAGTTCTTC. As protein: CASSSLAGSRYNEQFF.

This chain connects TRBV10-3 to TRBJ2-2; TRBD2 is a possible D gene (5 bases). Germline V gives CDR1 ENHRY, CDR2 SYGVKD. The length of the CDR3 is 14 residues. The V end was cut by 5 bases, the J end by 3 bases, with 10 bases between. CDR3 nucleotide sequence: TGTGCCATCAGTAAGCGGACTGACACCGGGGAGCTGTTTTTT. As protein: CAISKRTDTGELFF.

This chain joins TRBV9 and TRBJ2-1; the match to TRBD1 covers 8 bases. The germline gives CDR1 SGDLS, CDR2 YYNGEE. The J segment lost 5 bases and the V segment lost 0 bases, leaving 13 bases of the junction unmatched. This CDR3 has 18 residues. The CDR3 sequence is CASSVAPSLWTGNNEQFF. In nucleotides, the CDR3 is TGTGCCAGCAGCGTAGCCCCGTCCCTCTGGACAGGGAACAATGAGCAGTTCTTC.